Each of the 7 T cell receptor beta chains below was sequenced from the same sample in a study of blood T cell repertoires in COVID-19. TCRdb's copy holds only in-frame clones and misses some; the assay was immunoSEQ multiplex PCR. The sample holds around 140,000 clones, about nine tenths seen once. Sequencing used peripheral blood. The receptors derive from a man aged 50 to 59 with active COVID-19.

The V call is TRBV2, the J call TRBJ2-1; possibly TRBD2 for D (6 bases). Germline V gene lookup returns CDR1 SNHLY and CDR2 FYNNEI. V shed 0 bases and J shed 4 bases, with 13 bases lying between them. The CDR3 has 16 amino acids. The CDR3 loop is CASSEARGYQYNEQFF. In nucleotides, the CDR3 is TGTGCCAGCAGTGAAGCTCGGGGGTACCAATACAATGAGCAGTTCTTC.

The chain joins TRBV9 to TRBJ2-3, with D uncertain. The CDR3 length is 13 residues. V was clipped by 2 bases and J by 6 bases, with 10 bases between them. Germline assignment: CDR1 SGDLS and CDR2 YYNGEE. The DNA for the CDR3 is TGTGCCAGCAGCGTTACGCTCGGGGATACGCAGTATTTT. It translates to CASSVTLGDTQYF.

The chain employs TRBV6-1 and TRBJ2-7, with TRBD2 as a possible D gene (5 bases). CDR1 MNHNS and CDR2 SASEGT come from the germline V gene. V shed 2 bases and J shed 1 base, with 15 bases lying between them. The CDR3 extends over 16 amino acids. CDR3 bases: TGTGCCAGCAGTGAACAGCCGGGGTTAAAGTCCTACGAGCAGTACTTC. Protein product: CASSEQPGLKSYEQYF.

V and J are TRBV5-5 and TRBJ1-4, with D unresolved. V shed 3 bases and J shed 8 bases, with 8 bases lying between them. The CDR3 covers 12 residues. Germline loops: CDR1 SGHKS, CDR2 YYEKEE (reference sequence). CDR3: CASSSEEEKLFF. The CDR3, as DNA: TGTGCCAGCAGCTCGGAGGAAGAAAAACTGTTTTTT.

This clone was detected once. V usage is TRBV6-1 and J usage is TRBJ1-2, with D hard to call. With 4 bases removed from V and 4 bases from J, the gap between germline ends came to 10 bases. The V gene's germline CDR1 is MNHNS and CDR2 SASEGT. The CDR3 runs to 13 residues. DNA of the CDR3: TGTGCCAGCAGTGGACTCTCGTCCTATGGCTACACCTTC. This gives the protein CASSGLSSYGYTF.

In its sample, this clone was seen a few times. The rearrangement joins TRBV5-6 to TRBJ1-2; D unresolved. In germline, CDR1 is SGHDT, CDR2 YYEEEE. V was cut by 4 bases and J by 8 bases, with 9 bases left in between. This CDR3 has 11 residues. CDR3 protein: CASSQRAGYTF. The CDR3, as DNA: TGTGCCAGCAGCCAACGAGCGGGCTACACCTTC.

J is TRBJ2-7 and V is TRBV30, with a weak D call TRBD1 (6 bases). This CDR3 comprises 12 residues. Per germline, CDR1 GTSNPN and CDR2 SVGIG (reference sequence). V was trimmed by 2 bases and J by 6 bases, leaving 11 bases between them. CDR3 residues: CAWSPTGTEQYF. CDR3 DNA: TGTGCCTGGAGTCCTACAGGGACCGAGCAGTACTTC.